The rows below give T cell receptor beta chains drawn from one sample of a study of technical replicates of blood from a handful of donors. Sequencing was performed with immunoSEQ multiplex PCR; in TCRdb, only in-frame clones are kept and a portion is missing. The table lists just under 85,000 clones, around nine tenths of them singletons. Source material: T cells isolated from PBMCs. Every receptor here comes from a human donor in good health. Each CDR3 is given with its conserved first and last residue. Fields, in order: D gene, clone size, V gene, J gene, CDR3 DNA, CDR3 protein. The D gene is left open where the match is weak. The size of a clone is reported for some rows only, either as once, few or many, or as a class for expanded clones.

d_gene: .; abundance: .; v_gene: TRBV20-1; j_gene: TRBJ2-7; CDR3nt: TGCAGTGCCAGGGGCCCCTACGAGCAGTACTTC; CDR3aa: CSARGPYEQYF
d_gene: TRBD1; abundance: .; v_gene: TRBV28; j_gene: TRBJ1-2; CDR3nt: TGTGCCAGCAGTTTCCCGGGACAGTTCTATGGCTACACCTTC; CDR3aa: CASSFPGQFYGYTF
d_gene: TRBD2; abundance: few; v_gene: TRBV11-2; j_gene: TRBJ2-1; CDR3nt: TGTGCCAGCAGCTTAGTCGGTGCGGGGGTCTCCTACAATGAGCAGTTCTTC; CDR3aa: CASSLVGAGVSYNEQFF
d_gene: .; abundance: .; v_gene: TRBV18; j_gene: TRBJ2-7; CDR3nt: TGTGCCAGCTCACTGACTGAAATCTACTCCTACGAGCAGTACTTC; CDR3aa: CASSLTEIYSYEQYF
d_gene: .; abundance: few; v_gene: TRBV2; j_gene: TRBJ1-1; CDR3nt: TGTGCCAGCAGTCTCCGGGACATCACTGAAGCTTTCTTT; CDR3aa: CASSLRDITEAFF
d_gene: .; abundance: .; v_gene: TRBV2; j_gene: TRBJ2-7; CDR3nt: TGTGCCAGCAGTGCGGTTAACGAGCAGTACTTC; CDR3aa: CASSAVNEQYF
d_gene: .; abundance: .; v_gene: TRBV29-1; j_gene: TRBJ1-5; CDR3nt: TGCAGCGTTGGGGGGGACCATAGCAATCAGCCCCAGCATTTT; CDR3aa: CSVGGDHSNQPQHF
d_gene: .; abundance: few; v_gene: TRBV7-9; j_gene: TRBJ1-1; CDR3nt: TGTGCCAGCAGCTTAGATGGGAGGGACACTGAAGCTTTCTTT; CDR3aa: CASSLDGRDTEAFF
d_gene: TRBD1; abundance: .; v_gene: TRBV4-1; j_gene: TRBJ2-1; CDR3nt: TGCGCCAGCAGCCAAGACTGGACAGGGTTCAATGAGCAGTTCTTC; CDR3aa: CASSQDWTGFNEQFF
d_gene: .; abundance: .; v_gene: TRBV2; j_gene: TRBJ1-3; CDR3nt: TGTGCCAGCAGTGTACTGGCAGGGTCCGGAAACACCATATATTTT; CDR3aa: CASSVLAGSGNTIYF
d_gene: .; abundance: .; v_gene: TRBV30; j_gene: TRBJ2-4; CDR3nt: TGTGCCTGGAGTGGGTTGAGGGTGGCGAAAAACATTCAGTACTTC; CDR3aa: CAWSGLRVAKNIQYF
d_gene: .; abundance: .; v_gene: TRBV18; j_gene: TRBJ2-7; CDR3nt: TGTGCCAGCTCACCACCCCAGGGATTTGAAGAGCAGTACTTC; CDR3aa: CASSPPQGFEEQYF
d_gene: TRBD1; abundance: .; v_gene: TRBV18; j_gene: TRBJ2-7; CDR3nt: TGTGCCAGCTCACAAAACAGGGGGCAGGGATACGAGCAGTACTTC; CDR3aa: CASSQNRGQGYEQYF
d_gene: .; abundance: .; v_gene: TRBV18; j_gene: TRBJ2-5; CDR3nt: TGTGCCAGCTCACCATCTCGGAGAGATCAAGAGACCCAGTACTTC; CDR3aa: CASSPSRRDQETQYF
d_gene: TRBD2; abundance: .; v_gene: TRBV2; j_gene: TRBJ2-3; CDR3nt: TGTGCCAGCAGCCATTTAGCGGGAGAAACAGATACGCAGTATTTT; CDR3aa: CASSHLAGETDTQYF
d_gene: .; abundance: .; v_gene: TRBV11-2; j_gene: TRBJ1-4; CDR3nt: TGTGCCAGCAGCGAGCATAATGAAAAACTGTTTTTT; CDR3aa: CASSEHNEKLFF
d_gene: TRBD2; abundance: .; v_gene: TRBV7-9; j_gene: TRBJ2-1; CDR3nt: TGTGCCAGCAGCTTATTATGGACTAGCGGGATCTCCTACAATGAGCAGTTCTTC; CDR3aa: CASSLLWTSGISYNEQFF
d_gene: .; abundance: .; v_gene: TRBV29-1; j_gene: TRBJ1-1; CDR3nt: TGCAGCGTTCCCGAGGAGGGTCTTGGGTGGACTGAAGCTTTCTTT; CDR3aa: CSVPEEGLGWTEAFF
d_gene: TRBD2; abundance: once; v_gene: TRBV19; j_gene: TRBJ2-4; CDR3nt: TGTGCCAGTAGTCTGAACGGGGGAGGGAGGGGAAGAAACATTCAGTACTTC; CDR3aa: CASSLNGGGRGRNIQYF
d_gene: .; abundance: .; v_gene: TRBV29-1; j_gene: TRBJ2-5; CDR3nt: TGCAGCGTTGATGGGGCAGGACAAGAGACCCAGTACTTC; CDR3aa: CSVDGAGQETQYF
d_gene: TRBD1; abundance: .; v_gene: TRBV6-1; j_gene: TRBJ2-2; CDR3nt: TGTGCCAGCAGTGCTCAGGGGGCTACCGGGGAGCTGTTTTTT; CDR3aa: CASSAQGATGELFF
d_gene: TRBD1; abundance: .; v_gene: TRBV27; j_gene: TRBJ1-4; CDR3nt: TGTGCCAGCAGTTTATCTGGGACAGGGGCCGAAAAACTGTTTTTT; CDR3aa: CASSLSGTGAEKLFF
d_gene: TRBD1; abundance: .; v_gene: TRBV14; j_gene: TRBJ2-5; CDR3nt: TGTGCCAGCAGCCGAGGGGGCTTGAGGACCCAGTACTTC; CDR3aa: CASSRGGLRTQYF
d_gene: .; abundance: .; v_gene: TRBV12-5; j_gene: TRBJ2-7; CDR3nt: TGTGCTAGTGGTTTCCACAGGGTGTCCCTGGACGAGCAGTACTTC; CDR3aa: CASGFHRVSLDEQYF
d_gene: .; abundance: .; v_gene: TRBV6-1; j_gene: TRBJ1-1; CDR3nt: TGTGCCAGCAGTGAAATGGGGCTGATCACTGAAGCTTTCTTT; CDR3aa: CASSEMGLITEAFF
d_gene: .; abundance: .; v_gene: TRBV6-4; j_gene: TRBJ2-7; CDR3nt: TGTGCCAGCAGTGGGGAGGTGGGTACCGAGCAGTACTTC; CDR3aa: CASSGEVGTEQYF
d_gene: .; abundance: .; v_gene: TRBV10-1; j_gene: TRBJ2-3; CDR3nt: TGCGCCAGCAGTGACCGGACTGCCAGCACAGATACGCAGTATTTT; CDR3aa: CASSDRTASTDTQYF
d_gene: .; abundance: .; v_gene: TRBV2; j_gene: TRBJ2-2; CDR3nt: TGTGCCAGCAGAGAGGGGGACCTCCCTGCCGGGGAGCTGTTTTTT; CDR3aa: CASREGDLPAGELFF
d_gene: .; abundance: .; v_gene: TRBV7-9; j_gene: TRBJ2-7; CDR3nt: TGTGCCAGCAGCTTAGGACAGAGATCCTACGAGCAGTACTTC; CDR3aa: CASSLGQRSYEQYF
d_gene: .; abundance: .; v_gene: TRBV27; j_gene: TRBJ2-7; CDR3nt: TGTGCCAGCAGCTTTCAAGTGACTACCGGCTCCTACGAGCAGTACTTC; CDR3aa: CASSFQVTTGSYEQYF
d_gene: .; abundance: .; v_gene: TRBV30; j_gene: TRBJ1-6; CDR3nt: TGTGCCTGGAGTGTAGGAGGGGAATATTCACCCCTCCACTTT; CDR3aa: CAWSVGGEYSPLHF
d_gene: .; abundance: .; v_gene: TRBV5-6; j_gene: TRBJ1-1; CDR3nt: TGTGCCAGCAGCTTGACAGGGAACACTGAAGCTTTCTTT; CDR3aa: CASSLTGNTEAFF
d_gene: TRBD1; abundance: once; v_gene: TRBV27; j_gene: TRBJ2-7; CDR3nt: TGTGCTACCGGGACAGGGATCAGAAACTACGAGCAGTACTTC; CDR3aa: CATGTGIRNYEQYF
d_gene: .; abundance: .; v_gene: TRBV7-6; j_gene: TRBJ1-2; CDR3nt: TGTGCCAGCAGCTTAGCCGAGGGATCCTCTGCTAATGGCTACACCTTC; CDR3aa: CASSLAEGSSANGYTF
d_gene: .; abundance: .; v_gene: TRBV30; j_gene: TRBJ1-3; CDR3nt: TGTGCCTGGAGAAGCGGGAGGTCTGGAAACACCATATATTTT; CDR3aa: CAWRSGRSGNTIYF
d_gene: .; abundance: .; v_gene: TRBV6-1; j_gene: TRBJ2-7; CDR3nt: TGTGCCAGCAGTGCAGGTCTCCCAGCTTGGGGGCGATCCTACGAGCAGTACTTC; CDR3aa: CASSAGLPAWGRSYEQYF
d_gene: .; abundance: .; v_gene: TRBV6-1; j_gene: TRBJ1-1; CDR3nt: TGTGCCAGCAGTGAGGCCAGGGGTAGCACTGAAGCTTTCTTT; CDR3aa: CASSEARGSTEAFF
d_gene: TRBD2; abundance: .; v_gene: TRBV30; j_gene: TRBJ2-1; CDR3nt: TGTGCCTGGGACCCTCTGGCGGGGGGGCTAAATGAGCAGTTCTTC; CDR3aa: CAWDPLAGGLNEQFF
d_gene: .; abundance: .; v_gene: TRBV28; j_gene: TRBJ1-2; CDR3nt: TGTGCCAGCAGTTTATTGGCGGGTAACTATGGCTACACCTTC; CDR3aa: CASSLLAGNYGYTF
d_gene: TRBD2; abundance: .; v_gene: TRBV10-3; j_gene: TRBJ2-7; CDR3nt: TGTGCCATCAGTGTACTAGCGGGCCCCTACGAGCAGTACTTC; CDR3aa: CAISVLAGPYEQYF
d_gene: TRBD1; abundance: .; v_gene: TRBV5-1; j_gene: TRBJ1-2; CDR3nt: TGCGCCAGCAGCCTGGGACAGGATGGCTACACCTTC; CDR3aa: CASSLGQDGYTF
d_gene: .; abundance: .; v_gene: TRBV21-1; j_gene: TRBJ2-7; CDR3nt: TGTGCCAGCAGCCCACGAGTCAAGCGGGGGGGTTCCTACGAGCAGTACTTC; CDR3aa: CASSPRVKRGGSYEQYF
d_gene: TRBD1; abundance: .; v_gene: TRBV4-1; j_gene: TRBJ2-5; CDR3nt: TGCGCCAGCAGCCAAGATAGAACAGGGGTGGGGGTCGGGGAGACCCAGTACTTC; CDR3aa: CASSQDRTGVGVGETQYF
d_gene: TRBD1; abundance: .; v_gene: TRBV2; j_gene: TRBJ1-4; CDR3nt: TGTGCCAGCAGGGACCAGGGGGCCATAGGTGAAAAACTGTTTTTT; CDR3aa: CASRDQGAIGEKLFF
d_gene: .; abundance: .; v_gene: TRBV20-1; j_gene: TRBJ2-7; CDR3nt: TGCAGTGCTAGACTCTCCGAGCAGTACTTC; CDR3aa: CSARLSEQYF
d_gene: TRBD2; abundance: once; v_gene: TRBV6-5; j_gene: TRBJ2-7; CDR3nt: TGTGCCAGCGCCCCTGTAGCGGGATTTTACGAGCAGTACTTC; CDR3aa: CASAPVAGFYEQYF
d_gene: .; abundance: .; v_gene: TRBV6-1; j_gene: TRBJ2-7; CDR3nt: TGTGCCAGCAGTGCTTTCGGGGACGAGCAGTACTTC; CDR3aa: CASSAFGDEQYF
d_gene: TRBD2; abundance: once; v_gene: TRBV5-4; j_gene: TRBJ2-1; CDR3nt: TGTGCCAGCAAACTAGCGGGGACCTACAATGAGCAGTTCTTC; CDR3aa: CASKLAGTYNEQFF
d_gene: .; abundance: .; v_gene: TRBV6-6; j_gene: TRBJ1-6; CDR3nt: TGTGCCATAAAGGGGGACACCTATAATTCACCCCTCCACTTT; CDR3aa: CAIKGDTYNSPLHF
d_gene: TRBD1; abundance: .; v_gene: TRBV6-5; j_gene: TRBJ1-6; CDR3nt: TGTGCCAGCAGGACAGGGATTAATTCACCCCTCCACTTT; CDR3aa: CASRTGINSPLHF
d_gene: .; abundance: .; v_gene: TRBV7-9; j_gene: TRBJ2-1; CDR3nt: TGTGCCAGCAGCGTGAGGGAGATGGCCTACAATGAGCAGTTCTTC; CDR3aa: CASSVREMAYNEQFF
d_gene: TRBD1; abundance: .; v_gene: TRBV25-1; j_gene: TRBJ2-7; CDR3nt: TGTGCCAGCAGCGCAGGACAGGGGGGGTCTTTGCAGTACTTC; CDR3aa: CASSAGQGGSLQYF
d_gene: TRBD2; abundance: .; v_gene: TRBV18; j_gene: TRBJ2-1; CDR3nt: TGTGCCAGCTCACCACCGGGACTAAGCTCCTACAATGAGCAGTTCTTC; CDR3aa: CASSPPGLSSYNEQFF
d_gene: .; abundance: .; v_gene: TRBV7-3; j_gene: TRBJ2-1; CDR3nt: TGTGCCAGCAGCTCCGACTCACTCTCCTACAATGAGCAGTTCTTC; CDR3aa: CASSSDSLSYNEQFF
d_gene: TRBD1; abundance: .; v_gene: TRBV6-6; j_gene: TRBJ2-1; CDR3nt: TGTGCCAGCAGTTACGACAGGGGGTCCCACAATGAGCAGTTCTTC; CDR3aa: CASSYDRGSHNEQFF
d_gene: TRBD1; abundance: .; v_gene: TRBV5-6; j_gene: TRBJ1-1; CDR3nt: TGTGCCAGCGCACTAATGGGACAGGGGGCGCGAGACGTTGAAGCTTTCTTT; CDR3aa: CASALMGQGARDVEAFF
d_gene: .; abundance: .; v_gene: TRBV29-1; j_gene: TRBJ2-3; CDR3nt: TGCAGCGTTGTTCGAGGGGGAAGAAGCACAGATACGCAGTATTTT; CDR3aa: CSVVRGGRSTDTQYF